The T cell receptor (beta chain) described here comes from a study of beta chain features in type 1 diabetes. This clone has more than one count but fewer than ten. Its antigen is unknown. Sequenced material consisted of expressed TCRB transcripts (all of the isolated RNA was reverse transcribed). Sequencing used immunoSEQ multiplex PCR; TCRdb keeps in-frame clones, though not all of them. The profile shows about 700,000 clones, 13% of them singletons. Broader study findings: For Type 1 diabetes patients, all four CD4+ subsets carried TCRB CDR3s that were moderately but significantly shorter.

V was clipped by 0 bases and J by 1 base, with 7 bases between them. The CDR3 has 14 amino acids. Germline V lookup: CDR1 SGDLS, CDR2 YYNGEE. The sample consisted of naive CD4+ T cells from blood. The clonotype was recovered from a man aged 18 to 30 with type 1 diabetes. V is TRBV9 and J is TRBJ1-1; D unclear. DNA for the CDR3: TGTGCCAGCAGCGTAGGGGCGCCGAACACTGAAGCTTTCTTT. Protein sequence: CASSVGAPNTEAFF.